In this sample, the clone carrying this T cell receptor (beta chain) turned up many times. The antigen is undetermined. TCRdb recomputed calls from the 5' RACE reads with MiXCR, one row per CDR3 protein. The table shows about 320,000 distinct CDR3 sequences, with around 4.4% occurring only once. The data were taken from a study of T cells after yellow fever vaccination. Points from the study as a whole: A large majority of primary-vaccination clones showed up again after the booster (around 96% CD4, 88% CD8).

V shed 1 base and J 0 bases; nucleotides not matched to a gene: 3. This CDR3 region has 14 residues. CDR1 is SQVTM, CDR2 ANQGSEA, per germline. This sequence was found in a man younger than 35 who received the YFV17D yellow fever vaccine. This material consisted of PBMCs, taken 15 days after the yellow fever booster vaccination. The chain links TRBV29-1 to TRBJ2-7; TRBD1 aligns across 7 bases. CDR3 in amino acids: CSVEGTGTSYEQYF. CDR3 nucleotide sequence: TGCAGCGTTGAAGGGACAGGCACCTCCTACGAGCAGTACTTC.